A selection of T cell receptor beta chains follows, all from one sample in a study of shared clonotypes between healthy human individuals. TCRdb's copy holds only in-frame clones and misses some; the assay was immunoSEQ multiplex PCR. This table has hundreds of thousands of clones, about 95% appearing once. The sequenced sample was naive CD8+ T cells sorted from blood. Every receptor here comes from a woman in her twenties or thirties in good health. Each CDR3 is given with its conserved first and last residue. D genes are given only for firm matches. Not all rows give a size; the values are once, few, many and, for expanded clones, a class.

V gene	J gene	D gene	clone size	CDR3 protein	CDR3 DNA
TRBV10-3	TRBJ2-7	TRBD2	.	CAIAPASGYEQYF	TGTGCCATTGCCCCCGCTAGCGGTTACGAGCAGTACTTC
TRBV19	TRBJ2-4	.	.	CASSLGVYGVKNIQYF	TGTGCCAGTAGTCTGGGGGTGTACGGCGTCAAAAACATTCAGTACTTC
TRBV5-4	TRBJ1-1	.	.	CASSAAGTEAFF	TGTGCCAGCAGCGCGGCGGGGACTGAAGCTTTCTTT
TRBV30	TRBJ1-1	.	.	CACRTGTEAFF	TGTGCCTGCCGTACAGGGACTGAAGCTTTCTTT
TRBV27	TRBJ2-7	.	.	CASSFTGRTEEQYF	TGTGCCAGCAGTTTTACAGGAAGGACGGAGGAGCAGTACTTC
TRBV4-1	TRBJ1-1	.	.	CASSEESARSATSEAFF	TGCGCCAGCAGCGAAGAGAGTGCACGTTCCGCGACCTCCGAAGCTTTCTTT
TRBV20-1	TRBJ2-3	.	.	CSARLPDTQYF	TGCAGTGCTAGACTCCCAGATACGCAGTATTTT
TRBV6-5	TRBJ2-5	.	.	CASSFNQGTQETQYF	TGTGCCAGCAGTTTCAATCAGGGGACCCAAGAGACCCAGTACTTC
TRBV29-1	TRBJ1-2	.	.	CSVMDIRGYYGYTF	TGCAGCGTCATGGACATCAGGGGCTACTATGGCTACACCTTC
TRBV11-2	TRBJ2-5	.	.	CASSLELPLSPTGTEETQYF	TGTGCCAGCAGCTTAGAACTCCCCCTCTCTCCCACCGGGACGGAAGAGACCCAGTACTTC
TRBV4-2	TRBJ1-5	.	.	CASSQDEGSNQPQHF	TGTGCCAGCAGCCAAGATGAGGGGAGCAATCAGCCCCAGCATTTT
TRBV27	TRBJ2-7	TRBD2	.	CASSVSGRSYEQYF	TGTGCCAGCAGTGTTAGCGGGAGATCCTACGAGCAGTACTTC
TRBV11-2	TRBJ2-1	TRBD2	.	CASSLRAGGSYNEQFF	TGTGCCAGCAGCTTAAGAGCGGGAGGGTCCTACAATGAGCAGTTCTTC
TRBV7-2	TRBJ1-5	.	.	CASSLSFGNQPQHF	TGTGCCAGCAGCTTAAGCTTTGGCAATCAGCCCCAGCATTTT
TRBV7-8	TRBJ1-4	.	.	CASSLVGTTNEKLFF	TGTGCCAGCAGCTTAGTTGGGACAACTAATGAAAAACTGTTTTTT
TRBV2	TRBJ1-2	.	.	CASPHEDKPNYGYTF	TGTGCCAGCCCCCACGAGGACAAGCCTAACTATGGCTACACCTTC
TRBV6-5	TRBJ1-4	.	.	CASSYSIGGAVKKLFF	TGTGCCAGCAGTTACTCGATAGGAGGGGCGGTGAAAAAACTGTTTTTT
TRBV27	TRBJ2-5	.	once	CASISRGTQYF	TGTGCCAGCATTTCCAGGGGGACCCAGTACTTC
TRBV6-6	TRBJ1-2	.	.	CASSPTDIDYGYTF	TGTGCCAGCAGTCCTACGGACATTGACTATGGCTACACCTTC
TRBV6-5	TRBJ2-1	.	.	CASRMMGNEQFF	TGTGCCAGTCGGATGATGGGGAATGAGCAGTTCTTC
TRBV19	TRBJ2-7	TRBD2	.	CASSISGTSPYEQYF	TGTGCCAGTAGTATCAGCGGGACCTCCCCATACGAGCAGTACTTC
TRBV28	TRBJ1-3	.	.	CASSFDTGQYSGNTIYF	TGTGCCAGCAGTTTTGATACAGGCCAATACTCTGGAAACACCATATATTTT
TRBV6-5	TRBJ2-7	.	.	CASSYLVGVDEQYF	TGTGCCAGCAGTTACTTGGTGGGAGTGGATGAGCAGTACTTC
TRBV13	TRBJ2-2	.	.	CASSLTASDRDGELFF	TGTGCCAGCAGCTTAACGGCTAGCGACCGGGACGGGGAGCTGTTTTTT
TRBV6-1	TRBJ2-1	.	.	CASSELGGRVNEQFF	TGTGCCAGCAGTGAACTAGGGGGTAGGGTCAATGAGCAGTTCTTC
TRBV19	TRBJ2-3	TRBD2	.	CASSPLPGGSTDTQYF	TGTGCCAGTAGCCCCTTACCGGGAGGGAGCACAGATACGCAGTATTTT
TRBV10-1	TRBJ2-2	.	few	CASSDGLSTGELFF	TGCGCCAGCAGTGACGGACTTAGCACCGGGGAGCTGTTTTTT
TRBV5-6	TRBJ2-7	.	.	CASSYRSYEQYF	TGTGCCAGCAGCTATCGTTCCTACGAGCAGTACTTC
TRBV13	TRBJ2-7	.	once	CASGTPSYEQYF	TGTGCCAGCGGGACCCCTTCCTACGAGCAGTACTTC
TRBV27	TRBJ1-5	.	.	CASSFTGPLGNQPQHF	TGTGCCAGCAGTTTTACAGGGCCCCTCGGCAATCAGCCCCAGCATTTT
TRBV25-1	TRBJ1-6	.	.	CASSDPGQTLHF	TGTGCCAGCAGTGACCCCGGGCAAACCCTCCACTTT
TRBV27	TRBJ2-3	TRBD1	.	CASSKTGGVGDTQYF	TGTGCCAGCAGTAAAACAGGGGGCGTCGGAGATACGCAGTATTTT
TRBV9	TRBJ1-1	TRBD1	.	CASSPEAQGGPEAFF	TGTGCCAGCAGCCCAGAGGCACAGGGGGGCCCTGAAGCTTTCTTT
TRBV7-2	TRBJ2-5	TRBD2	.	CASSLYPPRETTGETQYF	TGTGCCAGCAGCTTATACCCCCCGCGGGAGACAACGGGGGAGACCCAGTACTTC
TRBV11-3	TRBJ2-1	.	.	CASSPGTVSYNEQFF	TGTGCCAGCAGCCCCGGGACTGTTTCCTACAATGAGCAGTTCTTC
TRBV5-1	TRBJ2-7	.	.	CASSLGQSYEQYF	TGCGCCAGCAGCTTGGGTCAATCCTACGAGCAGTACTTC
TRBV9	TRBJ1-1	.	.	CASSVSGVVTEAFF	TGTGCCAGCAGCGTTTCAGGGGTTGTCACTGAAGCTTTCTTT
TRBV11-2	TRBJ2-7	.	.	CASTWTYTEQYF	TGTGCCAGCACCTGGACCTATACTGAGCAGTACTTC
TRBV23-1	TRBJ2-7	TRBD1	.	CASSQSVSGQNYEQYF	TGCGCCAGCAGTCAATCCGTGTCGGGACAGAACTACGAGCAGTACTTC
TRBV6-5	TRBJ2-1	.	.	CASSTTGNEQFF	TGTGCCAGCAGTACCACAGGGAATGAGCAGTTCTTC
TRBV7-9	TRBJ2-7	.	once	CASSPDRTSHEQYF	TGTGCCAGCAGCCCAGACCGGACTTCTCACGAGCAGTACTTC
TRBV7-9	TRBJ2-3	.	.	CASSRSERGTQYF	TGTGCCAGCAGCCGGAGCGAAAGAGGAACGCAGTATTTT
TRBV12-5	TRBJ2-1	TRBD2	.	CASGPSGRDQFF	TGTGCTAGTGGACCTAGCGGGAGAGACCAGTTCTTC
TRBV19	TRBJ2-2	TRBD2	.	CASSLPSGSLERSGELFF	TGTGCCAGTAGTTTGCCTAGCGGGAGCCTCGAAAGGTCCGGGGAGCTGTTTTTT